One sample yielded the 24 T cell receptor beta chains listed below, sequenced in a study of blood T cell repertoires in COVID-19. Repertoires were generated with immunoSEQ multiplex PCR, while TCRdb's copy carries only in-frame clones and drops some. The repertoire holds over 80,000 clones, over 75% seen once, with about 6.7% in the top ten. Sequencing was carried out using peripheral blood. The receptor source for this set is a man aged 70 or older with acute or convalescent COVID-19.

The genes are TRBV7-2 and TRBJ2-3; 8 nucleotides line up with TRBD1. The germline V gene has CDR1 SGHTA and CDR2 FQGNSA. V was clipped by 1 base and J by 6 bases; unmatched bases: 9. CDR3 length: 16 amino acids. CDR3 DNA sequence: TGTGCCAGCAGCTTAGGGGACAGGTCCTATTCGGATACGCAGTATTTT. Its translation is CASSLGDRSYSDTQYF.

The V call is TRBV6-1, the J call TRBJ2-7; tentative D call: TRBD1 (8 bases). V was cut by 3 bases and J by 2 bases, with 14 bases left in between. Germline V gene sequence: CDR1 MNHNS, CDR2 SASEGT. This CDR3 region has 15 residues. In DNA, the CDR3 is TGTGCCAGCAGTGACCGGACAGGGACTACCTACGAGCAGTACTTC. This encodes CASSDRTGTTYEQYF.

V and J are TRBV5-1 and TRBJ1-2, with a possible D match to TRBD1 (6 bases). The V and J ends lost 4 bases and 3 bases respectively, with 13 bases between them. The CDR3 runs 14 residues. Germline V lookup: CDR1 SGHRS, CDR2 YFSETQ. This chain's CDR3 is CASSRGHEDYGYTF. The CDR3 DNA is TGCGCCAGCAGCAGGGGACACGAGGACTATGGCTACACCTTC.

The chain couples TRBV4-3 to TRBJ2-7; 7 bases map to TRBD1. Germline V gene data show CDR1 as LGHNA and CDR2 as YSLEER. CDR3 length: 14 amino acids. J was trimmed by 0 bases and V by 3 bases; bases with no gene match: 2. The CDR3 coding sequence is TGCGCCAGCAGCCAGACAGGGAACTCCTACGAGCAGTACTTC. Translating it yields CASSQTGNSYEQYF.

The rearrangement joins TRBV7-2 to TRBJ2-7; D remains ambiguous. This CDR3 is 11 amino acids long. In germline, CDR1 is SGHTA, CDR2 FQGNSA. V gave up 4 bases and J gave up 3 bases, with 4 bases separating them. The CDR3 region is CASSYNYEQYF. The CDR3 region has the DNA TGTGCCAGCAGCTACAACTACGAGCAGTACTTC.

This clone occurred once. CDR3 nucleotides: TGTGCCAGCAGCCCAGAATTACGAGGAAACATTCAGTACTTC. Protein product: CASSPELRGNIQYF. The rearrangement joins TRBV4-2 to TRBJ2-4; D gene unclear. Trimming took 4 bases from V and 6 from J, leaving 13 bases between them. CDR1 is LGHNA, CDR2 YNFKEQ, per germline. The CDR3 is 14 amino acids.

The V call is TRBV9, the J call TRBJ1-4; 11 bases map to TRBD1. CDR1 is SGDLS and CDR2 is YYNGEE in the germline V gene. After removal of 2 bases from V and 6 bases from J, the junction contained 6 bases not matched to a gene. This CDR3 spans 16 amino acids. CDR3 region: CASSVGQGARYEKLFF. The CDR3, as DNA: TGTGCCAGCAGCGTTGGACAGGGGGCGCGGTATGAAAAACTGTTTTTT.

A few counts support this clone. The chain is built from TRBV2 and TRBJ1-1; D is perhaps TRBD1 (5 bases). Germline V CDR1 and CDR2: SNHLY, FYNNEI. Trimming took 3 bases from V and 0 from J, leaving 5 bases between them. This CDR3 region has 13 residues. CDR3: CASSDRVNTEAFF. CDR3 nucleotides: TGTGCCAGCAGTGACAGGGTGAACACTGAAGCTTTCTTT.

In its sample, this clone was seen a few times. The V and J genes are TRBV19 and TRBJ1-6; 10 bases map to TRBD1. V gave up 4 bases and J gave up 7 bases; unmatched junction bases: 1. The CDR3 covers 14 residues. Germline V gives CDR1 LNHDA, CDR2 SQIVND (reference sequence). CDR3 DNA sequence: TGTGCCAGTAGTACGGGACAGGGGAATTCACCCCTCCACTTT. Protein: CASSTGQGNSPLHF. The whole variable domain, remainder taken from reference TRBV19 and TRBJ1-6, is DGGITQSPKYLFRKEGQNVTLSCEQNLNHDAMYWYRQDPGQGLRLIYYSQIVNDFQKGDIAEGYSVSREKKESFPLTVTSAQKNPTAFYLCASSTGQGNSPLHFGNGTRLTVT.

V usage is TRBV19 and J usage is TRBJ1-5; 9 nucleotides match TRBD1. This CDR3 contains 14 residues. CDR1 and CDR2 (germline): LNHDA, SQIVND (reference sequence). J lost 6 bases, V lost 7 bases, and 7 bases had no gene match. CDR3 DNA: TGTGCCAGTAACCACAGGGGGCGAAGTCAGCCCCAGCATTTT. Amino acid sequence: CASNHRGRSQPQHF.

The rearrangement joins TRBV9 to TRBJ2-7, with D possibly TRBD2 on 6 matching bases. Trimming left V 2 bases short and J 6 bases short, with 18 bases between. The germline V gene has CDR1 SGDLS and CDR2 YYNGEE. CDR3 length: 15 amino acids. The CDR3 DNA reads as TGTGCCAGCAGCGTCACTGGGGGGAGATCTTCCGAGCAGTACTTC. Translation: CASSVTGGRSSEQYF.

This chain links TRBV2 with TRBJ2-7; no clear D gene. V lost 7 bases to trimming and J lost 1 base, with 17 bases between them. This CDR3 has 15 residues. Germline V gene lookup returns CDR1 SNHLY and CDR2 FYNNEI. This CDR3 is CASKEAQTISYEQYF. The CDR3 DNA sequence: TGTGCCAGCAAGGAAGCACAGACCATATCCTACGAGCAGTACTTC.

The chain employs TRBV28 and TRBJ2-7, with TRBD2 matching over 9 bases. V was pared by 6 bases and J by 4 bases, with 10 bases of the junction left unmatched. Germline CDR1 reads MDHEN; CDR2 reads SYDVKM. This CDR3 is 15 amino acids long. The CDR3 DNA sequence: TGTGCCAGCAGGCCTAGCGGGGAAGTGACGTACGAGCAGTACTTC. Encoded protein: CASRPSGEVTYEQYF.

This sequence joins TRBV19 and TRBJ1-5; TRBD1 matches at 9 bases. With 2 bases clipped from V and 4 bases from J, the junction kept 12 bases outside the gene matches. CDR3 size: 18 residues. The germline V gene has CDR1 LNHDA and CDR2 SQIVND (reference sequence). Here the CDR3 reads CASSIFGTGMYINQPQHF. In DNA, the CDR3 is TGTGCCAGTAGTATATTCGGGACAGGGATGTACATTAATCAGCCCCAGCATTTT.

The chain couples TRBV28 to TRBJ2-1; TRBD2 aligns across 9 bases. Losses at the gene ends were 10 bases for V and 9 bases for J; bases not matched to a gene: 7. CDR1 and CDR2 (germline): MDHEN, SYDVKM. The CDR3 totals 12 residues. CDR3 region: CATGGGALEQFF. The CDR3, as DNA: TGTGCCACAGGCGGGGGGGCTCTTGAGCAGTTCTTC.

This chain links TRBV11-1 with TRBJ1-1; possible D gene TRBD1, 6 bases. V was clipped by 3 bases and J by 6 bases, with 17 bases between them. The CDR3 consists of 15 residues. Germline V lookup: CDR1 SGHAT, CDR2 FQDESV (reference sequence). This CDR3 is CASSFSDQGSSEAFF. CDR3 bases: TGTGCCAGCAGCTTCTCCGATCAGGGGTCGTCTGAAGCTTTCTTT.

The CDR3 loop reads CASSQSNSYNSPLHF. The CDR3 bases are TGTGCCAGCAGCCAATCAAACAGCTATAATTCACCCCTCCACTTT. V is TRBV3-1 (or the pseudogene TRBV3-2) and J is TRBJ1-6; D not resolved. Germline lookup yields CDR1 LGHDT and CDR2 YNNKEL (reference sequence). V was trimmed by 2 bases and J by 3 bases, leaving 8 bases between them. The CDR3 is made up of 15 amino acids.

The genes are TRBV11-2 and TRBJ1-1; 8 bases align to TRBD1. With 3 bases clipped from V and 0 bases from J, the junction kept 3 bases outside the gene matches. The CDR3 extends over 15 amino acids. Germline assignment: CDR1 SGHAT and CDR2 FQNNGV. The CDR3, as DNA: TGTGCCAGCAGCTTTCGGGGACAGGTGAACACTGAAGCTTTCTTT. It is translated as CASSFRGQVNTEAFF.

The J gene is TRBJ2-1, the V gene TRBV21-1; whether TRBD2, the table's D call, matches the DNA was not checked. TRBV21-1 corresponds to a pseudogene. This CDR3 has 12 amino acids. Written as DNA, the CDR3 is TGTGAAGGAGGGGTCCCTCCCGATGAGCAGTTCTTC. The encoded protein is CEGGVPPDEQFF.

The chain uses TRBV28 and TRBJ1-5, with D possibly matching TRBD1 (5 bases). This CDR3 is built from 14 residues. V was pared by 4 bases and J by 4 bases, with 11 bases between. Germline CDR1 is MDHEN and CDR2 is SYDVKM. CDR3 in amino acids: CASSSGGTNQPQHF. The CDR3 DNA is TGTGCCAGCAGTTCGGGAGGGACTAATCAGCCCCAGCATTTT.

This sequence joins TRBV25-1 and TRBJ1-6; D not certain. Trimming took 4 bases from V and 8 from J, leaving 18 bases between them. The CDR3 totals 16 residues. CDR1 is MGHDK and CDR2 is SYGVNS in the germline V gene. This chain's CDR3 is CASSALTGFSHSPLHF. The CDR3 nucleotides are TGTGCCAGCAGTGCCCTAACGGGGTTCTCCCATTCACCCCTCCACTTT.

This clone was observed a single time. The gene calls are TRBV18 and TRBJ2-1; 10 nucleotides agree with TRBD2. The CDR3 length is 16 residues. Germline CDR1 reads KGHSH; CDR2 reads LQKENI. The V segment lost 0 bases and the J segment 10 bases; nucleotides outside the gene matches: 9. CDR3: CASSPPAAGGPQEQFF. The CDR3 DNA is TGTGCCAGCTCACCACCCGCAGCGGGAGGGCCTCAGGAGCAGTTCTTC.

The chain combines TRBV11-3 with TRBJ2-7; perhaps TRBD2 as D (5 bases). Between the trimmed V and J ends, which lost 3 bases and 3 bases, there was a span of 12 bases. This CDR3 comprises 14 residues. Germline V CDR1 and CDR2: SGHNT, YENEEA. This CDR3 is CASSFGSGNYEQYF. In DNA, the CDR3 is TGTGCCAGCAGCTTCGGGTCGGGGAACTACGAGCAGTACTTC.

The chain carries TRBV19 and TRBJ1-5, with a tentative D call TRBD1 (5 bases). This CDR3 region has 13 residues. V was cut by 7 bases and J by 6 bases, with 13 bases left in between. Germline lookup yields CDR1 LNHDA and CDR2 SQIVND (reference sequence). CDR3 nucleotide sequence: TGTGCCAGTACCTACACCGGGGGTCAGCCCCAGCATTTT. Its protein is CASTYTGGQPQHF.